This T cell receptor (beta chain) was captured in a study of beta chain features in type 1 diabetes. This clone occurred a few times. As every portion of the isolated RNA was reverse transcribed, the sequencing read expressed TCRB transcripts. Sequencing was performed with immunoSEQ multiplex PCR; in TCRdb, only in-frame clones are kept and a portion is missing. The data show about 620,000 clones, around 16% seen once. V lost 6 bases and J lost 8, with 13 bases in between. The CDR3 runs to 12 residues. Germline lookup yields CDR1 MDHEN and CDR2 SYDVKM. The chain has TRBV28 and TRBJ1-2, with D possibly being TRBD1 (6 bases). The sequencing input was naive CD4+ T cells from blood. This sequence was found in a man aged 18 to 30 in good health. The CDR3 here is CASRVQGRGYTF. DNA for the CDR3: TGTGCCAGCAGAGTACAGGGTCGGGGCTACACCTTC.